One sample yielded the 29 T cell receptor beta chains listed below, sequenced in a study of blood T cell repertoires in COVID-19. Sequencing was performed with immunoSEQ multiplex PCR; in TCRdb, only in-frame clones are kept and a portion is missing. Of around 430,000 clones in the sample, 85% to 90% were seen once. The sequenced sample was PBMCs or T cells enriched from blood (not recorded which). The receptors shown here come from a woman aged 45-59 years who had recovered from COVID-19.

The chain has TRBV28 and TRBJ2-5; tentatively, D is TRBD1 (5 bases). Trimming removed 6 bases at V and 5 bases at J, with 19 bases between. The CDR3 has 15 residues. In germline, CDR1 is MDHEN, CDR2 SYDVKM. CDR3 sequence reads: CASRWTRGFTETQYF. The DNA of the CDR3 is TGTGCCAGCAGGTGGACAAGGGGTTTTACGGAGACCCAGTACTTC.

The gene calls are TRBV7-6 and TRBJ1-1, with D uncertain. Trimming stripped 1 base from V and 1 base from J, with 10 bases between. The CDR3 covers 15 residues. The V gene's germline CDR1 is SGHVS and CDR2 FNYEAQ. The CDR3 sequence: CASSLDRGGNTEAFF. CDR3 bases: TGTGCCAGCAGCTTAGATCGGGGTGGGAACACTGAAGCTTTCTTT.

The chain uses TRBV7-8 and TRBJ2-2; D is possibly TRBD2 (6 bases). The CDR3 spans 16 residues. Germline CDR1 and CDR2: SGHVS and FQNEAQ. V was pared by 1 base and J by 1 base, with 10 bases between. CDR3 loop: CASSLDPGVNTGELFF. The CDR3 bases are TGTGCCAGCAGCTTAGATCCGGGGGTGAACACCGGGGAGCTGTTTTTT.

V and J are TRBV28 and TRBJ1-2; D call uncertain. The CDR3 has 13 amino acids. Germline loops: CDR1 MDHEN, CDR2 SYDVKM. Trimming cost V 5 bases and J 8 bases, with 15 bases left between them. CDR3 sequence reads: CASSLSTLEGYTF. CDR3 coding DNA: TGTGCCAGCAGTCTCAGTACCCTAGAGGGCTACACCTTC.

J is TRBJ1-2 and V is TRBV29-1, with TRBD1 identical over 7 bases. The CDR3 is 13 residues long. V was pared by 2 bases and J by 6 bases, with 6 bases of the junction left unmatched. The germline gives CDR1 SQVTM, CDR2 ANQGSEA. CDR3 sequence: CSVEKGARHGYTF. In DNA, the CDR3 is TGCAGCGTTGAAAAGGGGGCGAGGCATGGCTACACCTTC.

The chain uses TRBV2 and TRBJ1-5; weak D call: TRBD1 (5 bases). Germline loops: CDR1 SNHLY, CDR2 FYNNEI. Trimming stripped 7 bases from V and 6 bases from J, with 13 bases between. The CDR3 contains 13 residues. This CDR3 reads CASTGEWGQPQHF. The CDR3 DNA reads as TGTGCCAGCACGGGGGAGTGGGGTCAGCCCCAGCATTTT.

The gene calls are TRBV25-1 and TRBJ1-2; D ambiguous. From germline, CDR1 is MGHDK and CDR2 SYGVNS. The CDR3 is 14 amino acids. Trimming stripped 7 bases from V and 8 bases from J, with 20 bases between. CDR3 in amino acids: CASKRVGTGGGYTF. The CDR3 nucleotides are TGTGCCAGCAAAAGGGTCGGCACCGGAGGAGGCTACACCTTC.

The V and J genes are TRBV14 and TRBJ2-1; D not resolved. Germline V gene sequence: CDR1 SGHDN, CDR2 FVKESK. The CDR3 is 13 residues long. The V end was cut by 4 bases, the J end by 4 bases, with 8 bases between. The CDR3 protein is CASSLGAYNEQFF. The CDR3 DNA is TGTGCCAGCAGCCTAGGAGCGTACAATGAGCAGTTCTTC. The full variable domain, with the rest looked up from reference TRBV14 and TRBJ2-1, is EAGVTQFPSHSVIEKGQTVTLRCDPISGHDNLYWYRRVMGKEIKFLLHFVKESKQDESGMPNNRFLAERTGGTYSTLKVQPAELEDSGVYFCASSLGAYNEQFFGPGTRLTVL.

The rearrangement uses TRBV7-2 and TRBJ2-7, with TRBD2 matching over 7 bases. With 1 base clipped from V and 6 bases from J, the junction kept 6 bases outside the gene matches. In germline, CDR1 is SGHTA, CDR2 FQGNSA. This CDR3 has 14 amino acids. This CDR3 is CASSLGGSRFEQYF. Here the CDR3 DNA reads TGTGCCAGCAGCTTAGGCGGGAGCCGTTTCGAGCAGTACTTC.

The chain recombines TRBV27 with TRBJ2-3; TRBD2 might be the D (5 bases). Germline-derived CDR1 and CDR2 are MNHEY and SMNVEV (reference sequence). V lost 7 bases, J lost 4 bases, and 21 bases lay in between. The CDR3 is 16 residues long. The CDR3 region is CASKEVGSFPPDTQYF. The CDR3 DNA sequence: TGTGCCAGCAAGGAGGTCGGTAGCTTCCCGCCAGATACGCAGTATTTT.

This chain joins TRBV27 and TRBJ2-1; 9 bases line up with TRBD1. CDR1 and CDR2 (germline): MNHEY, SMNVEV (reference sequence). The length of the CDR3 is 15 residues. V was pared by 6 bases and J by 6 bases, with 9 bases of the junction left unmatched. In DNA form, the CDR3 reads TGTGCCAGCAGCTACGCGACAGGGGGGGGCAATGAGCAGTTCTTC. Its translation: CASSYATGGGNEQFF.

The CDR3 DNA reads as TGTGCCAGCAGCTTCGCGTCTTCGAAGAACACTGAAGCTTTCTTT. Its protein product is CASSFASSKNTEAFF. The gene calls are TRBV7-6 and TRBJ1-1; D ambiguous. The CDR3 extends over 15 amino acids. V was trimmed by 3 bases and J by 1 base, leaving 12 bases between them. Germline V gene data show CDR1 as SGHVS and CDR2 as FNYEAQ.

The rearrangement joins TRBV30 to TRBJ1-6, with TRBD1 matching 7 bases. CDR3 length: 15 amino acids. V was pared by 4 bases and J by 9 bases, with 12 bases of the junction left unmatched. Germline V gives CDR1 GTSNPN, CDR2 SVGIG (reference sequence). For the CDR3, the DNA is TGTGCCTGGAAGACCACAGGGGATTGGGGTTCACCCCTCCACTTT. Translating it yields CAWKTTGDWGSPLHF.

This chain connects TRBV6-5 to TRBJ1-2, with D hard to call. The CDR3 sequence is 14 residues long. V was shortened by 7 bases and J by 8 bases, with 20 bases between the two germline ends. Germline lookup yields CDR1 MNHEY and CDR2 SVGAGI. CDR3 sequence reads: CASNLNEGGSGYTF. The DNA of the CDR3 is TGTGCCAGCAATCTCAACGAGGGAGGTAGCGGCTACACCTTC.

The chain uses TRBV12-3 or TRBV12-4 and TRBJ1-1; D not resolved. This CDR3 has 10 residues. V lost 3 bases to trimming and J lost 12 bases, with 8 bases between them. CDR3 in DNA: TGTGCCAGCAGTTTGGGAGTGCCTTTCTTT. Its protein is CASSLGVPFF.

For this clone: Since the CDR3 does not end with the conserved phenylalanine or tryptophan, this likely comes from a read error. The limits of the CDR3 on the DNA are not certain, so only TCRdb's listed CDR3 is given. V gene TRBV27 combines with J gene TRBJ2-4; the D segment call TRBD2 is taken from the table without a DNA check. The CDR3 region is 12 residues in length, termini included. Germline loops: CDR1 MNHEY, CDR2 SMNVEV (reference sequence). CDR3 region: CASSFPPEVAGD.

The rearrangement joins TRBV18 to TRBJ1-5, with a weak D call TRBD1 (6 bases). The germline gives CDR1 KGHSH, CDR2 LQKENI. The CDR3 is made up of 15 amino acids. Trimming removed 2 bases at V and 1 base at J, with 9 bases between. CDR3 coding DNA: TGTGCCAGCTCACCAGTGGGACAAAGCAATCAGCCCCAGCATTTT. It translates to CASSPVGQSNQPQHF.

V is TRBV6-5 and J is TRBJ1-1; D is unresolved. The CDR3 sequence is 13 residues long. Looked up from germline, CDR1 is MNHEY and CDR2 is SVGAGI. Trimming pared 5 bases from V and 11 bases from J, leaving 18 bases between. CDR3 DNA sequence: TGTGCCAGCAGTACGACAATAACGGGGTGGGCTTTCTTT. It encodes CASSTTITGWAFF.

The chain links TRBV24-1 to TRBJ2-1; 7 bases are shared with TRBD1. With V trimmed by 10 bases and J by 2 bases, 1 base remained unmatched. The germline V gene has CDR1 KGHDR and CDR2 SFDVKD. The CDR3 runs 12 residues. CDR3 in amino acids: CATGGAYNEQFF. The CDR3 DNA reads as TGTGCCACAGGGGGCGCCTACAATGAGCAGTTCTTC.

V and J are TRBV4-2 and TRBJ2-7, with TRBD2 matching 7 bases. The CDR3 consists of 14 residues. Per germline, CDR1 LGHNA and CDR2 YNFKEQ. V gave up 4 bases and J gave up 7 bases; unmatched junction bases: 10. The CDR3 DNA reads TGTGCCAGCAGCCCCCTTTTTGAGCGGGGAGAGCAGTACTTC. Encoded protein: CASSPLFERGEQYF.

V and J are TRBV6-2 or TRBV6-3 and TRBJ1-5, with 9 bases lining up with TRBD1. After removal of 4 bases from V and 1 base from J, the junction contained 8 bases not matched to a gene. The CDR3 contains 17 residues. Germline V gene sequence: CDR1 MNHEY, CDR2 SVGEGT. CDR3 loop: CASSSRQGVLSNQPQHF. The DNA for the CDR3 is TGTGCCAGCAGTTCCAGACAGGGGGTTCTAAGCAATCAGCCCCAGCATTTT.

The chain uses TRBV19 and TRBJ2-2; possibly TRBD1 for D (6 bases). V was pared by 6 bases and J by 2 bases, with 10 bases between. This CDR3 is 14 amino acids long. Germline V gene lookup returns CDR1 LNHDA and CDR2 SQIVND (reference sequence). The CDR3 is CASRGQTNTGELFF. In DNA, the CDR3 is TGTGCCAGTAGAGGACAGACTAACACCGGGGAGCTGTTTTTT.

The chain is built from TRBV5-5 and TRBJ2-7; TRBD1 agrees at 7 bases. CDR1 is SGHKS and CDR2 is YYEKEE in the germline V gene (reference sequence). Unmatched junction bases numbered 5, after V lost 0 bases and J lost 2 bases. CDR3 length: 15 residues. The CDR3: CASSLGGTVPYEQYF. The CDR3 bases are TGTGCCAGCAGCTTGGGAGGGACAGTCCCCTACGAGCAGTACTTC. The complete variable domain, with remaining parts taken from reference TRBV5-5 and TRBJ2-7, reads DAGVTQSPTHLIKTRGQQVTLRCSPISGHKSVSWYQQVLGQGPQFIFQYYEKEERGRGNFPDRFSARQFPNYSSELNVNALLLGDSALYLCASSLGGTVPYEQYFGPGTRLTVT.

The CDR3 spells CASSLGAGSKLFF. In nucleotides, the CDR3 is TGTGCCAGCAGCTTAGGGGCAGGGTCAAAACTGTTTTTT. The V call is TRBV7-9, the J call TRBJ1-4; TRBD1 is a possible D gene (5 bases). The CDR3 has 13 residues. The germline V gene has CDR1 SEHNR and CDR2 FQNEAQ (reference sequence). Trimming stripped 1 base from V and 10 bases from J, with 10 bases between.

This clone was observed once. This chain joins TRBV25-1 and TRBJ1-1, with a weak D call TRBD1 (5 bases). The CDR3 extends over 11 amino acids. Per germline, CDR1 MGHDK and CDR2 SYGVNS. Trimming shortened V by 7 bases and J by 10 bases, and 13 bases separated the two germline ends. DNA of the CDR3: TGTGCCAGCACCCAGGGACTAGCAGCTTTCTTT. Translating it yields CASTQGLAAFF.

The chain employs TRBV10-1 and TRBJ2-7; D might be TRBD1 (6 bases). CDR1 and CDR2 from the germline V gene are WNHNN and SYGVQD (reference sequence). The CDR3 has 13 amino acids. Trimming removed 10 bases from V and 4 bases from J, with 17 bases in between. Written as DNA, the CDR3 is TGCGCCATTACACGGGACACCAGGTACGAGCAGTACTTC. Translation gives CAITRDTRYEQYF.

This chain joins TRBV30 and TRBJ1-2; 9 positions agree with TRBD1. Losses at the gene ends were 8 bases for V and 4 bases for J; bases not matched to a gene: 8. Germline V gene sequence: CDR1 GTSNPN, CDR2 SVGIG (reference sequence). The CDR3 runs 13 residues. CDR3 residues: CATRDRAFYGYTF. CDR3 bases: TGTGCCACGAGGGACAGGGCCTTCTATGGCTACACCTTC.

The J gene is TRBJ1-1, the V gene TRBV4-3; D is ambiguous. V was clipped by 0 bases and J by 1 base, with 6 bases between them. CDR1 is LGHNA and CDR2 is YSLEER in the germline V gene. The CDR3 is 14 residues long. CDR3 loop: CASSQDLRNTEAFF. In DNA, the CDR3 is TGCGCCAGCAGCCAAGACTTGAGGAACACTGAAGCTTTCTTT.

V and J are TRBV7-9 and TRBJ1-2; 11 bases line up with TRBD1. V shed 8 bases, J shed 4 bases, and the junction held 12 bases outside the gene matches. Germline CDR1 reads SEHNR; CDR2 reads FQNEAQ (reference sequence). CDR3 length equals 16 residues. The CDR3 sequence is CASERTGGIHVYGYTF. CDR3 coding DNA: TGTGCCAGCGAAAGGACAGGGGGCATCCATGTCTATGGCTACACCTTC.